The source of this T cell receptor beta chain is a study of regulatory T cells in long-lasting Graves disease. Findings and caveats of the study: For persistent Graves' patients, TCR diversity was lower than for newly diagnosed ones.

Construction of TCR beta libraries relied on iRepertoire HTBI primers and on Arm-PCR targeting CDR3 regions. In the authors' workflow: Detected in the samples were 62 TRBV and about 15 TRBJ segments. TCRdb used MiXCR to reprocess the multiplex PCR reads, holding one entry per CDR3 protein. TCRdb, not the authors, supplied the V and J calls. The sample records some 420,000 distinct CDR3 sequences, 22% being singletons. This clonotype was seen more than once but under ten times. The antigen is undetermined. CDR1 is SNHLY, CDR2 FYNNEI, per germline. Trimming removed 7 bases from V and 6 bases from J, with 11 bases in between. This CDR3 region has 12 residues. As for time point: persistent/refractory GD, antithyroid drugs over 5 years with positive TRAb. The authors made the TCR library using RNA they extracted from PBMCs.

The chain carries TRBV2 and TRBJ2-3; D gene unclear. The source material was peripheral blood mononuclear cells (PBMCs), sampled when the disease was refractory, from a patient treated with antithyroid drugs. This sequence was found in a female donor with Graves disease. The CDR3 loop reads CASNQHVDTQYF. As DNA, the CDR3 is TGTGCCAGCAACCAGCACGTTGATACGCAGTATTTT. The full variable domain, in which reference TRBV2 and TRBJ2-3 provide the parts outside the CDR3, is EPEVTQTPSHQVTQMGQEVILRCVPISNHLYFYWYRQILGQKVEFLVSFYNNEISEKSEIFDDQFSVERPDGSNFTLKIRSTKLEDSAMYFCASNQHVDTQYFGPGTRLTVL.